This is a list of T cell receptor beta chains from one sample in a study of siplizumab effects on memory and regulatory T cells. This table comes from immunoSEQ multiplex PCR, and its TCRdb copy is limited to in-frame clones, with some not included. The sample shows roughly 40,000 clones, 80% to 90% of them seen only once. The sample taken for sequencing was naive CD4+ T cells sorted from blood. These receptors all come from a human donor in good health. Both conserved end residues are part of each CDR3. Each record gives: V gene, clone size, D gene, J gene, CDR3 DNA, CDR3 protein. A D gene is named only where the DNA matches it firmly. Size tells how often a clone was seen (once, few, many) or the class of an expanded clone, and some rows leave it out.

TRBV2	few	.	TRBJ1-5	TGTGCCAGCAGCCCCGCAAACCGCAATCAGCCCCAGCATTTT	CASSPANRNQPQHF
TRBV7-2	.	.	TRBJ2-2	TGTGCCAGCAGCTTAGCGACCTCGTTTCCCTACGCGGGGAACACCGGGGAGCTGTTTTTT	CASSLATSFPYAGNTGELFF
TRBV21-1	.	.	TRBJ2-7	TGTGCCAGCAGCAAAGGAGGGCGCCGGTACTTC	CASSKGGRRYF
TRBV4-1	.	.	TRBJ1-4	TGCGCCAGCAGCTACCTTTGGGGAAATGGTAATGAAAAACTGTTTTTT	CASSYLWGNGNEKLFF
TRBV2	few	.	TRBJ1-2	TGTGCCAGCAGTCAGGGAGGCTACACCTTC	CASSQGGYTF
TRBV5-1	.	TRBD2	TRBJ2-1	TGCGCCAGCAGCTCATTAGCGGGAGGGCAGACCTACAATGAGCAGTTCTTC	CASSSLAGGQTYNEQFF
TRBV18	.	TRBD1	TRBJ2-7	TGTGCCAGCTCACCTCCCGGACAGGCCATCTTTTACGAGCAGTACTTC	CASSPPGQAIFYEQYF
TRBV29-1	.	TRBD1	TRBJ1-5	TGCAGCGAACACAGGGGGGAGAGACCCCAGCATTTT	CSEHRGERPQHF
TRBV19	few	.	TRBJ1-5	TGTGCCAGTAGTATCCTCCTTGGTGGCAATCAGCCCCAGCATTTT	CASSILLGGNQPQHF
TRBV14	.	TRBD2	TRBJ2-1	TGTGCCAGCAGCCGCCTGGGACTAGCCCCTATAGATGAGCAGTTCTTC	CASSRLGLAPIDEQFF
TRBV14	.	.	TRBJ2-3	TGTGCCAGCGGCCACACAGATACGCAGTATTTT	CASGHTDTQYF
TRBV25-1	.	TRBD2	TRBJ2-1	TGTGCCACCGACGTCGGGACTAGCGGGAACAATGAGCAGTTCTTC	CATDVGTSGNNEQFF
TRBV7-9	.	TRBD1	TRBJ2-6	TGTGCCAGCAGCCCTGGACAGGGGACACGGTCTGGGGCCAACGTCCTGACTTTC	CASSPGQGTRSGANVLTF
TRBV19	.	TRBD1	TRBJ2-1	TGTGCCAGTAGTGCCAGACAGGGGGCATGGTACAATGAGCAGTTCTTC	CASSARQGAWYNEQFF
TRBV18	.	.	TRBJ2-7	TGTGCCAGCTCACCCCCCTCGGAGCCTCCAATCTACGAGCAGTACTTC	CASSPPSEPPIYEQYF
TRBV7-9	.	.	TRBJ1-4	TGTGCCAGCAGCTTAGATCAGGGAAAGGGGGAAAAACTGTTTTTT	CASSLDQGKGEKLFF
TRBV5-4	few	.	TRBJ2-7	TGTGCCAGCAGCTTGTGGCGGGTCGGCTACGAGCAGTACTTC	CASSLWRVGYEQYF
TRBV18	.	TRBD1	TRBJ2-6	TGTGCCAGCTCACCCCAGACAGGGGTTTCTGGGGCCAACGTCCTGACTTTC	CASSPQTGVSGANVLTF
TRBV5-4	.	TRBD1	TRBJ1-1	TGTGCCAGCAGCCCAAATCCGGGACAGGGGGGTGAAGCTTTCTTT	CASSPNPGQGGEAFF
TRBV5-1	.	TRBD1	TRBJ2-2	TGCGCCAGCAGGATGGGGACAGGGGAAGCCGGGGAGCTGTTTTTT	CASRMGTGEAGELFF
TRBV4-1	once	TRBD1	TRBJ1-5	TGCGCCAGCAGCCAAGGGAATAACAGGGGATCGAATTTGGGTCAGCCCCAGCATTTT	CASSQGNNRGSNLGQPQHF
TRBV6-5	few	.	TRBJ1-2	TGTGCCAGCAGTTACTCTTATCCGGGGGCTGGTTATGGCTACACCTTC	CASSYSYPGAGYGYTF
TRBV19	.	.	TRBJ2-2	TGTGCCAGTAGTGTCGGGCCGAACACCGGGGAGCTGTTTTTT	CASSVGPNTGELFF
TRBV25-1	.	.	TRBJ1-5	TGTGCCAGCAGCCCGGGACACCTTACGGGAAAGCCCCAGCATTTT	CASSPGHLTGKPQHF
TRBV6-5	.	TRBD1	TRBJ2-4	TGTGCCAGCAGTTCGGGACAGCTTCTAGCCAAAAACATTCAGTACTTC	CASSSGQLLAKNIQYF
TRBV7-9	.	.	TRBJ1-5	TGTGCCAGCAGCTACGCATCGGGGGGCAATCAGCCCCAGCATTTT	CASSYASGGNQPQHF
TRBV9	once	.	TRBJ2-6	TGTGCCAGCAGCCCCAGAAGGGGGGCTCATTACTCTGGGGCCAACGTCCTGACTTTC	CASSPRRGAHYSGANVLTF
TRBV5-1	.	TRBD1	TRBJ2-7	TGCGCCAGCAGCAAGGGACAGGGCTACGAGCAGTACTTC	CASSKGQGYEQYF
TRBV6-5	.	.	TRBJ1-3	TGTGCCAGCAGTTACTCCGGGGTTGCTGGAAACACCATATATTTT	CASSYSGVAGNTIYF
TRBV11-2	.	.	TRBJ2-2	TGTGCCAGCAGCTTAGAGGGCGTATTGGCCGGGGAGCTGTTTTTT	CASSLEGVLAGELFF
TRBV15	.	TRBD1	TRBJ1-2	TGTGCCACCAGCAGAGATTGGGACAGACGCACCTTC	CATSRDWDRRTF
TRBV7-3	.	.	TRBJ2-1	TGTGCCAGCAGCTTAATGGCACTGAACAATGAGCAGTTCTTC	CASSLMALNNEQFF
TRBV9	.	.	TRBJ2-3	TGTGCCAGCAGCGTAGGGCTATCCTTAAGCACAGATACGCAGTATTTT	CASSVGLSLSTDTQYF
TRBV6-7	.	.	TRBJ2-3	TGTGCCAGCACACTCATGAGCACAGATACGCAGTATTTT	CASTLMSTDTQYF
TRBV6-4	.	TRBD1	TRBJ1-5	TGTGCCAGCAGTGCAAGGACAGGGGATCAGCCCCAGCATTTT	CASSARTGDQPQHF
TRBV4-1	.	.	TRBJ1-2	TGCGCCAGCAGCCAACCAGCCCAGCCGAAAGGGCCTAACTATGGCTACACCTTC	CASSQPAQPKGPNYGYTF
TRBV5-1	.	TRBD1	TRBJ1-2	TGCGCCAGCAGCCCAGGACAGGGGGCCCTGGATGGCTACACCTTC	CASSPGQGALDGYTF
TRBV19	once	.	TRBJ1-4	TGTGCCAGTTCCGGCGCGGCAGCAACTAATGAAAAACTGTTTTTT	CASSGAAATNEKLFF
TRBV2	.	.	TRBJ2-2	TGTGCCAGCAGTGGTCAGGGGAACACCGGGGAGCTGTTTTTT	CASSGQGNTGELFF
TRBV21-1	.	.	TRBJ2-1	TGTGCCAGCAGCGCCCGGGACAGAGACTCCTACAATGAGCAGTTCTTC	CASSARDRDSYNEQFF
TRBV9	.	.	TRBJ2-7	TGTGCCAGCAGCGCCGCACTCCCTTCCGAGCAGTACTTC	CASSAALPSEQYF
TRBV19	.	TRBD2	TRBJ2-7	TGTGCCAGTAGTAGAGGGACTAGCTCCCGCTACGAGCAGTACTTC	CASSRGTSSRYEQYF
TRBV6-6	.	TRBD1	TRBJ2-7	TGTGCCAGCAGTTCCACAGGGGGCTACGAGCAGTACTTC	CASSSTGGYEQYF
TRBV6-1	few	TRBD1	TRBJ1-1	TGTGCCAGCAGCCGGGACAGGATCGTTGAAGCTTTCTTT	CASSRDRIVEAFF
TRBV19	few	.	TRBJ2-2	TGTGCCAGTAGTTTCGACAGGATGAACACCGGGGAGCTGTTTTTT	CASSFDRMNTGELFF
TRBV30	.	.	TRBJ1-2	TGTGCCGGACAACTCGCGGGGGGCTATGGCTACACCTTC	CAGQLAGGYGYTF
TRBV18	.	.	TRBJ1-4	TGTGCCAGCTCAACCAGGGGTGGCCATGGCTCCGCTAATGAAAAACTGTTTTTT	CASSTRGGHGSANEKLFF
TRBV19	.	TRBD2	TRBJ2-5	TGTGCCAGTAGCGGTGGACTAGCTTCTCAAGAGACCCAGTACTTC	CASSGGLASQETQYF
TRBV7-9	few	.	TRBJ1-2	TGTGCCAGCAGCTTAGAGACGGCTTATGGCTACACCTTC	CASSLETAYGYTF
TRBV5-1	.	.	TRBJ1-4	TGCGCCAGCAGCTTGCAGGGGCAGCTGAATGAAAAACTGTTTTTT	CASSLQGQLNEKLFF
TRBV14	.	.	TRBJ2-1	TGTGCCAGCAGCCAAGATTCCAGGGGTGAGCAGTTCTTC	CASSQDSRGEQFF
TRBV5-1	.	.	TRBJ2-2	TGCGCCAGCAGCTTGGGGGGACAAAACACCGGGGAGCTGTTTTTT	CASSLGGQNTGELFF
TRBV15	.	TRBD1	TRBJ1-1	TGTGCCACCAGAAATCGCCTACAGGGGAGGACTGAAGCTTTCTTT	CATRNRLQGRTEAFF
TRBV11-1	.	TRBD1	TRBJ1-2	TGTGCCAGCAGCTACAGCGCCGGGACAGCTTATGGCTACACCTTC	CASSYSAGTAYGYTF
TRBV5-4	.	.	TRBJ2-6	TGTGCCAGCAGCTTGGGGTCTGGGGCCAACGTCCTGACTTTC	CASSLGSGANVLTF
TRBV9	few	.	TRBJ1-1	TGTGCCAGCAGCGTTCTGGGTACGAACACTGAAGCTTTCTTT	CASSVLGTNTEAFF
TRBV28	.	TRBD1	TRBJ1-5	TGTGCCAGCAGCGCAGGGGGGAATCAGCCCCAGCATTTT	CASSAGGNQPQHF
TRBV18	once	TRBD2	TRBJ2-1	TGTGCCAGCTCACCTAGCGGGATAAATGAGCAGTTCTTC	CASSPSGINEQFF
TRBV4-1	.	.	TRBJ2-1	TGCGCCAGCAGCCAAGAGATTCACTACGACTCCTACAATGAGCAGTTCTTC	CASSQEIHYDSYNEQFF